This T cell receptor beta chain emerged from a study of OX40 agonist ivuxolimab in advanced cancers. Measured with immunoSEQ multiplex PCR; TCRdb has only the in-frame clones, and not every one. The sample has 6,500 to 8,000 clones, less than 90% seen once. The germline V gene encodes CDR1 MNHEY and CDR2 SVGAGI. CDR3 size: 14 residues. V dropped 4 bases and J dropped 2; count of bases not matched to a gene: 4. Specimen: CD4+ or CD8+ T cells sorted from blood, collected in a trial of the OX40 agonist ivuxolimab. The chain joins TRBV6-5 to TRBJ1-1; 7 bases match TRBD1. The receptor comes from an adult with an advanced solid tumor such as melanoma, head and neck, liver or kidney cancer. The chain's CDR3 is CASSLTGTNTEAFF. The CDR3 region has the DNA TGTGCCAGCAGTTTGACAGGGACCAACACTGAAGCTTTCTTT.